Listed below are T cell receptor beta chains from one sample, sequenced in a study of T cell responses to AZD1222 COVID-19 vaccine. Some clones are missing from TCRdb's copy, which holds only in-frame ones; the method was immunoSEQ multiplex PCR. There are 180,000 or so clones in the sample; 92% occur only once, and 1% to 1.5% lies in the top ten. Source: peripheral blood, taken 28 days after the second AZD1222 dose. The receptor set was obtained from an adult who received the AZD1222 COVID-19 vaccine. Each CDR3 is given with its conserved first and last residue. D genes are given only for firm matches. Rows give clone size only sometimes, using once, few, many, or a class for an expanded clone.

V	J	D	size	DNA	CDR3
TRBV10-1	TRBJ1-1	NA	NA	TGCGCCAGCAAGTCGACAGCCCCGAACACTGAAGCTTTCTTT	CASKSTAPNTEAFF
TRBV7-6	TRBJ2-3	TRBD2	NA	TGTGCCACGCGGGGGGACACAGATACGCAGTATTTT	CATRGDTDTQYF
TRBV11-1	TRBJ2-3	NA	NA	TGTGCCAGCAGCCATAGGGGGACTGGGAGACGAGATACGCAGTATTTT	CASSHRGTGRRDTQYF
TRBV6-5	TRBJ2-1	TRBD1	once	TGTGCCAGCAGAACCGGGACAGGGGGGAATGAGCAGTTCTTC	CASRTGTGGNEQFF
TRBV19	TRBJ1-2	NA	NA	TGTGCCAGTAGTACCAGGCGCCGCTATGGCTACACCTTC	CASSTRRRYGYTF
TRBV10-3	TRBJ1-1	TRBD1	NA	TGTGCCATCGACAGGGGTGGAGGCACTGAAGCTTTCTTT	CAIDRGGGTEAFF
TRBV6-6	TRBJ2-7	TRBD1	NA	TGTGCCAGCAGCCGCTTTGGGACAGGCGAGCAGTACTTC	CASSRFGTGEQYF
TRBV7-9	TRBJ2-1	NA	once	TGTGCCAGCAGCCCCAGCGTTGGTGAGCAGTTCTTC	CASSPSVGEQFF
TRBV6-5	TRBJ2-7	NA	NA	TGTGCCAGCAGGGACCACCTCTCTGACGAGCAGTACTTC	CASRDHLSDEQYF
TRBV4-1	TRBJ1-2	NA	NA	TGCGCCAGCAGGTCCAGGGGTGACTATGGCTACACCTTC	CASRSRGDYGYTF
TRBV12-3/TRBV12-4	TRBJ1-2	TRBD1	NA	TGTGCCAGCAGTCCGGGACAGGGGTATGGCTACACCTTC	CASSPGQGYGYTF
TRBV19	TRBJ1-2	NA	NA	TGTGCCAGTAGTATAGATGGGGAATTCTATGGCTACACCTTC	CASSIDGEFYGYTF
TRBV5-4	TRBJ2-1	NA	NA	TGTGCCAGCAGCCTCCAGACAGGTCCCTACAATGAGCAGTTCTTC	CASSLQTGPYNEQFF
TRBV4-1	TRBJ1-3	NA	NA	TGCGCCAGCAGCCTCGAGTGGGGATCTGGAAACACCATATATTTT	CASSLEWGSGNTIYF
TRBV29-1	TRBJ1-2	TRBD1	NA	TGCAGCGTTGAGTCGGACAGGCTCTATGGCTACACCTTC	CSVESDRLYGYTF
TRBV25-1	TRBJ1-2	TRBD1	NA	TGTGCCAGCAGTGAATTCCGACAGGGACAGTGGTATGGCTACACCTTC	CASSEFRQGQWYGYTF
TRBV24-1	TRBJ2-1	TRBD2	NA	TGTGCCACCAGTGATTTGTTGGGGAAACTAGCGGGAGAAGGGAATGAGCAGTTCTTC	CATSDLLGKLAGEGNEQFF
TRBV4-1	TRBJ2-6	NA	NA	TGCGCCAGCAGCCAGGGGGTAAGCTCTGGGGCCAACGTCCTGACTTTC	CASSQGVSSGANVLTF
TRBV12-3/TRBV12-4	TRBJ2-7	NA	NA	TGTGCCAGCAGTTCTCGTTACGAGCAGTACTTC	CASSSRYEQYF
TRBV2	TRBJ1-1	NA	NA	TGTGCCAGCAGTGGGGCCGGGGGGAACACTGAAGCTTTCTTT	CASSGAGGNTEAFF
TRBV7-9	TRBJ2-7	NA	NA	TGTGCCAGCAGCTCCACCTACGAGCAGTACTTC	CASSSTYEQYF
TRBV7-8	TRBJ2-2	NA	NA	TGTGCCAGCAGCCCCCGGACAGTCTACACCGGGGAGCTGTTTTTT	CASSPRTVYTGELFF
TRBV14	TRBJ1-2	NA	once	TGTGCCAGCAGCCAAGTGGAAAGGACCTCCTATGGCTACACCTTC	CASSQVERTSYGYTF
TRBV6-6	TRBJ2-7	TRBD2	NA	TGTGCCAGCAGTCCACGGTGGGCTAGCGGTGCCCACGAGCAGTACTTC	CASSPRWASGAHEQYF
TRBV19	TRBJ1-3	TRBD1	few	TGTGCCAGTAGTGCCGGGACAGGGCCTGGAAACACCATATATTTT	CASSAGTGPGNTIYF
TRBV19	TRBJ1-1	NA	NA	TGTGCCAGTAGTATCCTGGGGGACAACACTGAAGCTTTCTTT	CASSILGDNTEAFF
TRBV18	TRBJ2-7	NA	NA	TGTGCCAGCTCGTCGGGGCCGGGCCCCCGGTATGAGCAGTACTTC	CASSSGPGPRYEQYF
TRBV5-5	TRBJ1-2	NA	NA	TGTGCCAGCAGCGGAAACCAGGGACACTATGGCTACACCTTC	CASSGNQGHYGYTF
TRBV7-3	TRBJ2-2	TRBD2	NA	TGTGCCAGCAGCTTATTAGCGGGAGGTACTACGAACACCGGGGAGCTGTTTTTT	CASSLLAGGTTNTGELFF
TRBV25-1	TRBJ2-7	NA	NA	TGTGCCAGCAGTGAAAGTCGAGAGCAGTACTTC	CASSESREQYF
TRBV7-2	TRBJ1-3	NA	NA	TGTGCCAGCAGCTATGGGCCAAACTCTGGAAACACCATATATTTT	CASSYGPNSGNTIYF
TRBV6-6	TRBJ1-1	NA	NA	TGTGCCAGCAGTCGGGACACCCGGGGGTTCACTGAAGCTTTCTTT	CASSRDTRGFTEAFF
TRBV4-2	TRBJ2-2	NA	NA	TGTGCCAGCAGCCAAGGGGTTATCGGGGTAGGAGGCACCGGGGAGCTGTTTTTT	CASSQGVIGVGGTGELFF
TRBV5-6	TRBJ2-1	TRBD2	once	TGTGCCAGCAACATACTAGCGGGGGGGCCGGGTGAGCAGTTCTTC	CASNILAGGPGEQFF
TRBV19	TRBJ2-1	NA	NA	TGTGCCAGTAGTCTAGATTCCGTTGAGCAGTTCTTC	CASSLDSVEQFF
TRBV21-1	TRBJ1-3	NA	NA	TGTGCCAGCAGCAAAGCGCAGGACTGGGGAAACACCATATATTTT	CASSKAQDWGNTIYF
TRBV5-6	TRBJ1-2	NA	NA	TGTGCCAGCAGCTTGGGGGGGTTGGACTATGGCTACACCTTC	CASSLGGLDYGYTF
TRBV5-6	TRBJ1-5	TRBD1	NA	TGTGCCAGCAGCTTGGCCGGGACAGTGGAGGGCAATCAGCCCCAGCATTTT	CASSLAGTVEGNQPQHF
TRBV11-2	TRBJ2-1	NA	once	TGTGCCAGCAGCTCCATCCGTCGGGGCAATGAGCAGTTCTTC	CASSSIRRGNEQFF
TRBV19	TRBJ2-1	NA	once	TGTGCCAGTAGTATACCGGGGGACGGTTACAATGAGCAGTTCTTC	CASSIPGDGYNEQFF
TRBV28	TRBJ2-7	TRBD2	NA	TGTGCCAGCAGTAGGGGAGGGATGTACTCCTACGAGCAGTACTTC	CASSRGGMYSYEQYF
TRBV28	TRBJ1-2	NA	NA	TGTGCCAGCATGGGGGGCCGCGGATCTAGCGCTGGCTACACCTTC	CASMGGRGSSAGYTF
TRBV11-3	TRBJ1-1	TRBD1	NA	TGTGCCAGCAGTAACCGGGACAGTGGGAACACTGAAGCTTTCTTT	CASSNRDSGNTEAFF
TRBV2	TRBJ2-2	NA	NA	TGTGCCAGCAGTGAAAGTGGGGGCTCATTTAACACCGGGGAGCTGTTTTTT	CASSESGGSFNTGELFF
TRBV9	TRBJ2-3	NA	NA	TGTGCCAGCAGCGTAGACGGTCAGGGAAAAGATACGCAGTATTTT	CASSVDGQGKDTQYF
TRBV3-1/TRBV3-2	TRBJ2-1	NA	NA	TGTGCCAGCAGCCAATATAGGGGTGGCGAGCAGTTCTTC	CASSQYRGGEQFF
TRBV11-2	TRBJ1-3	TRBD1	NA	TGTGCCAGCAGCTCCGGGTTTTGGGACAGGGGAAACACCATATATTTT	CASSSGFWDRGNTIYF